This T cell receptor beta chain was observed in a study of beta chain features in type 1 diabetes. The study's findings and limits: Cells with high TCR expression could be over-represented when cDNA is sequenced.

This clone has just a few counts. No antigen is known for it. The study reverse transcribed the entire isolated RNA, so it sequenced expressed TCRB transcripts. Only in-frame clones appear in the TCRdb table, and some are missing; sequencing was by immunoSEQ multiplex PCR. Seen here are 60,000 to 75,000 clones, roughly three fifths observed once, and the top ten hold about 2.2%. Trimming at V came to 6 bases and at J to 5 bases, leaving 9 bases not matched to a gene. Per germline, CDR1 MNHNS and CDR2 SASEGT. This CDR3 has 15 amino acids. Every single donor gave one heparinised blood draw, and these averaged about 120 mL. Cell sorting via CD45RO/CCR7/CD25/CD127/CD95/CD27 was performed to obtain CD4+ naive, central memory, regulatory and stem cell-like memory cells.

V and J are TRBV6-1 and TRBJ1-1, with 10 positions matching TRBD1. This clonotype was sampled from a woman aged 18-29 years in good health. The sample comprised Tregs from blood. CDR3 residues: CASSLPGQGNTEAFF. CDR3 DNA sequence: TGTGCCAGCAGCCTCCCGGGACAGGGGAATACTGAAGCTTTCTTT.